The entry that follows covers one TCR beta chain sequence. What it binds is not known. Germline CDR1 reads MNHNS; CDR2 reads SASEGT. This CDR3 is 14 amino acids long. Definition of naive CD8+ T cells rested on a CD45RO-CCR7+CD27+CD95- profile. This specimen belongs to a study of CXCR3-negative and CXCR3-positive naive CD8 T cells. General observations from the study: The study found more hydrophobic TRB CDR3s in CXCR3-positive naive cells than in CXCR3-negative naive cells. Similar TRBV-TRBJ gene usage was seen in naive CXCR3-negative and CXCR3-positive cells, but not in memory cells. Naive subsets were similarly diverse, while memory CD8+ repertoires were much less diverse. Researchers report CXCR3 expression partially decreased after cryopreservation, with fresh PBMCs used in most assays.

Libraries were UMI-labeled 5' RACE TRB cDNA. Reprocessing the 5' RACE reads, TCRdb reports a single entry for every CDR3 protein and omits DNA. This sample contains roughly 140,000 distinct CDR3 sequences. The sequenced material came from naive CXCR3+ CD8+ T cells from blood. Subset specified: CD45RO-CCR7+CD27+CD95- naive CD8+ T cells expressing CXCR3 (TNR3+). This chain connects TRBV6-1 to TRBJ2-3; TCRdb's assignment of TRBD1 cannot be checked, as there is no DNA. The TCR sequence derives from a human donor in good health. Some clones in this sample may be carry-over from other donors' samples. This CDR3 reads CASMQRGVADTQYF.